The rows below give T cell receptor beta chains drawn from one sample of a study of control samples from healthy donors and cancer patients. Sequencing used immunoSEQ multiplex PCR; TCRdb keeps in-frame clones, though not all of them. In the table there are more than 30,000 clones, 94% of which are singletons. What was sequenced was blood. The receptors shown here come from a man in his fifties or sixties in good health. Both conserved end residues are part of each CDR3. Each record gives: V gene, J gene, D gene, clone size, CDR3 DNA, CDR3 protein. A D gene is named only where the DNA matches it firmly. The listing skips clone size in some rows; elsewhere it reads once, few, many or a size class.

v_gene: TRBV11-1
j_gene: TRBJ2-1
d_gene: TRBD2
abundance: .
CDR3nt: TGTGCCAGCAGCTTCCTCGAGCGGGGGGGCGATCATGAGCAGTTCTTC
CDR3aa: CASSFLERGGDHEQFF

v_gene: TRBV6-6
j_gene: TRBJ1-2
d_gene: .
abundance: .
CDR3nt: TGTGCCAGCGGTCAAACGGGCAGGAGCGCGTATGGCTACACCTTC
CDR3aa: CASGQTGRSAYGYTF

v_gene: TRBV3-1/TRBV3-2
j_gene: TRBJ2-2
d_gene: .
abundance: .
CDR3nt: TGTGCCAGCAGCCAAGTAGGGCGGGAGCTGTTTTTT
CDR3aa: CASSQVGRELFF

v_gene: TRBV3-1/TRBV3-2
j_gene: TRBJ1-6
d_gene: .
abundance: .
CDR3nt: TGTGCCAGCAGACAAGACAGCCGATCCTCACCCCTCCACTTT
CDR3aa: CASRQDSRSSPLHF

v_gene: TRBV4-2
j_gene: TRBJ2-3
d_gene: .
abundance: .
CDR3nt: TGTGCCAGCAGCCAAGCGATACAACAGGGATCAGATACGCAGTATTTT
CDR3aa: CASSQAIQQGSDTQYF

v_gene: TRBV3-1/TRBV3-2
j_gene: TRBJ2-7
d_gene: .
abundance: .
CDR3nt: TGTGCCAGCAGCCAGGCCTTCAACGAGCAGTACTTC
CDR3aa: CASSQAFNEQYF

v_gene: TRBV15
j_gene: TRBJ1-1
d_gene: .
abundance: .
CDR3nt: TGTGCCACCAGCAGAGATGAGCGGGGGTTTAGGTTCTTT
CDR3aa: CATSRDERGFRFF

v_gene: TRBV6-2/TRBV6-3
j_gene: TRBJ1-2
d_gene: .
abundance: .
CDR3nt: TGTGCCAGCAGTTACGCTTCCCAGGCTAACTATGGCTACACCTTC
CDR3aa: CASSYASQANYGYTF

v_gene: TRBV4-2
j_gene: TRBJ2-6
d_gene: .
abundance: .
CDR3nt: TGTGCCAGCAGCCAAGTCCAGGGGCACTCTGGGGCCAACGTCCTGACTTTC
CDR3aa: CASSQVQGHSGANVLTF

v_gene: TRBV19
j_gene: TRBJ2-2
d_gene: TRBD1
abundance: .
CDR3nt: TGTGCCAGTACCCGGGACAGAACCGGGGAGCTGTTTTTT
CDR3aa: CASTRDRTGELFF

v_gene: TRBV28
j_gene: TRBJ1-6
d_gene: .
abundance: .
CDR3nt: TGTGCCAGCAGTTTAAGGATCGCCTATAATTCACCCCTCCACTTT
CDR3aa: CASSLRIAYNSPLHF

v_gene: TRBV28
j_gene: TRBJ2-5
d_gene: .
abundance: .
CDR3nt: TGTGCCAGCAGTTATCATAGGGTAGGGAAAGAGACCCAGTACTTC
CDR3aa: CASSYHRVGKETQYF

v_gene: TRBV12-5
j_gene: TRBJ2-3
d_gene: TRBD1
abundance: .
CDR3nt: TGTGCTAGTGATTCGGGACAGGGGGTCACAGATACGCAGTATTTT
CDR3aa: CASDSGQGVTDTQYF

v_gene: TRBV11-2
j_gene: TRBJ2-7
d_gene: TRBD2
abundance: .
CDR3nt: TGTGCCAGCAGCTTTCCTATCCTAGCGGGGGGCTCCATCGAGCAGTACTTC
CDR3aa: CASSFPILAGGSIEQYF

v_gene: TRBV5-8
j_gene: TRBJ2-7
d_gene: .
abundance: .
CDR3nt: TGTGCCAGCAGCTTGGCCCCCCCGGCTGGGGACTACGAGCAGTACTTC
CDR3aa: CASSLAPPAGDYEQYF

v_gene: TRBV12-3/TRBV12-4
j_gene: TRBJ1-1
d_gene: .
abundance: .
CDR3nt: TGTGCCAGCAGTTTACGGGCGAACACTGAAGCTTTCTTT
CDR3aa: CASSLRANTEAFF

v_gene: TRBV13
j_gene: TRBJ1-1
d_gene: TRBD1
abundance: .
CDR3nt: TGTGCCAGCAGCTTTACAGGGGCTGGTGGAGCTTTCTTT
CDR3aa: CASSFTGAGGAFF

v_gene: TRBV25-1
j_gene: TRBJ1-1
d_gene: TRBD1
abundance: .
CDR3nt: TGTGCCAGCAGTCCGGGACAGGGATTCACTGAAGCTTTCTTT
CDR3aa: CASSPGQGFTEAFF

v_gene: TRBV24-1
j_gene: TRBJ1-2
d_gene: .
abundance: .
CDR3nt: TGTGCCGCCAGTCCAGGGGCGTATGGCTACACCTTC
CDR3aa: CAASPGAYGYTF

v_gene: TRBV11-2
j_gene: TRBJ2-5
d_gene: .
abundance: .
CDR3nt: TGTGCCAGCAGCTTATCAACTCAAGAGACCCAGTACTTC
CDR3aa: CASSLSTQETQYF

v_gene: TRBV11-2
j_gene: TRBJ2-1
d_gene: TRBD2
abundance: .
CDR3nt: TGTGCCAGCAGCTTAGATCGTGGGACTATCTACAATGAGCAGTTCTTC
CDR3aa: CASSLDRGTIYNEQFF

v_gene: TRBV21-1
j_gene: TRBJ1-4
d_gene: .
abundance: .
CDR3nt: TGTGCCAGCAGACTGGACAGGCAGGCAGGCGAAAAACTGTTTTTT
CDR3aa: CASRLDRQAGEKLFF

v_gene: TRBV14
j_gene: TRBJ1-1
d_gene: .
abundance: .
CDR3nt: TGTGCCAGCAGCCTGGACGATTGGAACACTGAAGCTTTCTTT
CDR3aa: CASSLDDWNTEAFF

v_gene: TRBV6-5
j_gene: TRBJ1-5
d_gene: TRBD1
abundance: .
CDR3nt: TGTGCCAGCACCGGGACAGGCCGAGGCAATCAGCCCCAGCATTTT
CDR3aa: CASTGTGRGNQPQHF

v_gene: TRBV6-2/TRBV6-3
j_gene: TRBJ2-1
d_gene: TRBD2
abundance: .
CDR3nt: TGTGCCAGCACCCCCATGGGCCTACTAGCGGGGGGAGAGGATGAGCAGTTCTTC
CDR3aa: CASTPMGLLAGGEDEQFF

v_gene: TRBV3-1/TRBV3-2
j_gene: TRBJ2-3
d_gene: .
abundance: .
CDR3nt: TGTGCCAGCACCCCCAGCGGTCCTGGAGATACGCAGTATTTT
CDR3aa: CASTPSGPGDTQYF

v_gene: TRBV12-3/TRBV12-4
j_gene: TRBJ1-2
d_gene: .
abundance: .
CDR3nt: TGTGCCAGCAGCAACAGTAATAACTATGGCTACACCTTC
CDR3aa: CASSNSNNYGYTF

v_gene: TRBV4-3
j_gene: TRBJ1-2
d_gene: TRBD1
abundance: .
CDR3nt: TGCGCCAGCAGCCTTTACACAGGGGGTCCACTTGACTATGGCTACACCTTC
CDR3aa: CASSLYTGGPLDYGYTF

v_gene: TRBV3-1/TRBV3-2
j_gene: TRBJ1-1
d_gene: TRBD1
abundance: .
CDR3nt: TGTGCCAGCAGCCAAGAAGGGACAGGAAAAACTGAAGCTTTCTTT
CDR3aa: CASSQEGTGKTEAFF

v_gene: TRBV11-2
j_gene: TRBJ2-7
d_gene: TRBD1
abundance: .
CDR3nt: TGTGCCAGCAGACCTACTGAGGGGGCCGACGAGCAGTACTTC
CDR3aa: CASRPTEGADEQYF

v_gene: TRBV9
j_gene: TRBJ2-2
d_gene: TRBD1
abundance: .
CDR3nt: TGTGCCAGCAGCGCCGCCGGGACAGCCACCGGGGAGCTGTTTTTT
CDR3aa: CASSAAGTATGELFF

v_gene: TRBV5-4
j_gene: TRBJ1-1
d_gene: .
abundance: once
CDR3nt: TGTGCCAGCAGCGTGGGGGGCGGGGCGAACACTGAAGCTTTCTTT
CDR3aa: CASSVGGGANTEAFF

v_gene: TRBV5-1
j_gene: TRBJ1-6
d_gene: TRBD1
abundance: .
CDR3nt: TGCGCCAGCAGTCTTGGACAGGGGAAATATAATTCACCCCTCCACTTT
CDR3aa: CASSLGQGKYNSPLHF

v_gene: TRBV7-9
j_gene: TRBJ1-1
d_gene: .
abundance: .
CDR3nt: TGTGCCAGCAGCTTAGAACAGCTAAACACTGAAGCTTTCTTT
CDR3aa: CASSLEQLNTEAFF

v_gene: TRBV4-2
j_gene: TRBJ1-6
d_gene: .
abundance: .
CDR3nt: TGTGCCAGCAGCCAGGATGGGCCCCGGGACTCGTATAATTCACCCCTCCACTTT
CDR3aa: CASSQDGPRDSYNSPLHF

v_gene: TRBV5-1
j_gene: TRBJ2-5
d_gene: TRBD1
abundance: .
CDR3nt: TGCGCCAGCAGCCCCTGGACAGGGGGAGAGACCCAGTACTTC
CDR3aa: CASSPWTGGETQYF

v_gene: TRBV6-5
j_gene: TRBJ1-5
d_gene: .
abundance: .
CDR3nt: TGTGCCAGCAGTTCCTCGACCCCGCCCAATCAGCCCCAGCATTTT
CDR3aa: CASSSSTPPNQPQHF

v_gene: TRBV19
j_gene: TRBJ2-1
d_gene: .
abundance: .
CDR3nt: TGTGCCAGTAGGGAGTTTGGGGGGGCTCCCCATGAGCAGTTCTTC
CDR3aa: CASREFGGAPHEQFF

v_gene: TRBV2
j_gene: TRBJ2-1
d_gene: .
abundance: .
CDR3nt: TGTGCCAGCAGTCCCCGACGAGACAATGAGCAGTTCTTC
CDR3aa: CASSPRRDNEQFF

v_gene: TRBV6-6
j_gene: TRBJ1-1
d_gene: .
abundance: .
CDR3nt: TGTGCCAGCAGTTACTCGAATAAGGGGTCTGAAGCTTTCTTT
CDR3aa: CASSYSNKGSEAFF